One and the same sample provided the 21 T cell receptor beta chains below, sequenced in a study of metastatic and nonmetastatic thyroid tumors. From the PCR reads, TCRdb re-called clones with MiXCR. The sample carries tens of thousands of clones, roughly 18% recorded once. Thyroid surgery took place with no prior treatment in any patient. The source material was adjacent normal tissue. Source of these receptors: a male donor with papillary thyroid cancer or a benign thyroid nodule (not recorded which). Some clones in this sample may be carry-over from other donors' samples.

This clone was counted at least ten times. This chain links TRBV7-8 with TRBJ2-2; D is unclear. This CDR3 has 14 amino acids. The germline V and J ends were trimmed by 3 bases and 7 bases, with 12 bases remaining between them. The germline V gene encodes CDR1 SGHVS and CDR2 FQNEAQ. The CDR3 DNA reads TGTGCCAGCAGCTTTCCTAGGGAAGGCGGGGAGCTGTTTTTT. Translation gives CASSFPREGGELFF.

This clone was counted many times. This CDR3 is CASSLGGGGGYGYTF. The DNA of the CDR3 is TGTGCCAGCAGCTTAGGGGGCGGGGGAGGCTATGGCTACACCTTC. The chain links TRBV7-2 to TRBJ1-2, with D perhaps matching TRBD1 (5 bases). V lost 1 base, J lost 4 bases, and 13 bases lay in between. This CDR3 is built from 15 residues. CDR1 and CDR2 (germline): SGHTA, FQGNSA.

This clone was seen at least ten times. The chain carries TRBV10-2 and TRBJ2-7; D gene ambiguous. Germline V gene data show CDR1 as WSHSY and CDR2 as SAAADI. With 4 bases removed from V and 2 bases from J, the gap between germline ends came to 9 bases. This CDR3 is built from 13 residues. DNA for the CDR3: TGCGCCAGCAGTGCCGAGGTCACCTACGAGCAGTACTTC. As protein: CASSAEVTYEQYF.

J is TRBJ1-2 and V is TRBV6-2 or TRBV6-3; a weak D match, TRBD1 (6 bases). V shed 9 bases and J shed 5 bases, with 13 bases lying between them. CDR3 length: 12 residues. In germline, CDR1 is MNHEY, CDR2 SVGEGT. CDR3 nucleotide sequence: TGTGCCAGAGGACAGAAATCTTATGGCTACACCTTC. This gives the protein CARGQKSYGYTF.

There are a few counts of this clone. One junction end does not reproduce the germline sequence, and a read error may be involved. CDR3 nucleotides: TGTGCCATCAGTCAGGGGGGGAGGAACACTGAAACTTTCTTT. Protein sequence: CAISQGGRNTETFF. V gene TRBV10-3 combines with J gene TRBJ1-1; TRBD1 agrees at 7 bases. The length of the CDR3 is 14 residues. CDR1 is ENHRY and CDR2 is SYGVKD in the germline V gene.

By share, this clone ranks as medium-sized. The chain is built from TRBV6-1 and TRBJ1-3; D is uncertain. The CDR3 extends over 13 amino acids. Germline values: CDR1 MNHNS, CDR2 SASEGT. The V end lost 8 bases, the J end lost 0 bases, and 8 bases lay between the germline ends. CDR3 nucleotide sequence: TGTGCCAGCGGGAAGGACTCTGGAAACACCATATATTTT. Protein product: CASGKDSGNTIYF.

This clone has a count of ten or more. The gene calls are TRBV19 and TRBJ1-1; D unclear. The CDR3 consists of 14 residues. Germline V CDR1 and CDR2: LNHDA, SQIVND (reference sequence). With 3 bases removed from V and 3 bases from J, the gap between germline ends came to 11 bases. CDR3 DNA: TGTGCCAGTAGTATCGGACGTACGTACACTGAAGCTTTCTTT. Protein product: CASSIGRTYTEAFF.

This clone is medium-sized (0.01 to 0.1%) by share. The chain combines TRBV2 with TRBJ2-2; unclear D gene. V dropped 6 bases and J dropped 6 bases, with 11 bases sitting between them. The germline V gene encodes CDR1 SNHLY and CDR2 FYNNEI. The CDR3 sequence is 13 residues long. CDR3 region: CASSLEFAGELFF. CDR3 in DNA: TGTGCCAGCAGCCTCGAATTCGCCGGGGAGCTGTTTTTT.

The table lists this clone with many counts. A much bigger clone sits one base away, suggesting this may be a read error. The chain carries TRBV5-1 and TRBJ2-7; D possibly corresponds to TRBD2 (7 bases). Germline values: CDR1 SGHRS, CDR2 YFSETQ. The CDR3 has 15 residues. The CDR3 coding sequence is TGCGCCCGCAGCTTGGGGGGGGCAATCCTCTACGAGCAGTACTTC. Protein product: CARSLGGAILYEQYF. The full variable domain, rest sourced from reference TRBV5-1 and TRBJ2-7, is KAGVTQTPRYLIKTRGQQVTLSCSPISGHRSVSWYQQTPGQGLQFLFEYFSETQRNKGNFPGRFSGRQFSNSRSEMNVSTLELGDSALYLCARSLGGAILYEQYFGPGTRLTVT.

Worth noting for this clone: At one end, the junction sequence differs from germline, possibly due to a read error. The chain links TRBV7-6 to TRBJ1-2, with no clear D. The CDR3 runs 13 residues. Germline V gene lookup returns CDR1 SGHVS and CDR2 FNYEAQ. The CDR3 here is CANSDQQNYGYTF. Here the CDR3 DNA reads TGTGCCAACAGCGACCAGCAAAACTATGGCTACACCTTC.

V is TRBV12-5 and J is TRBJ2-1, with 10 bases identical to TRBD2. J gave up 7 bases and V 3 bases, and 9 bases lay outside the gene matches. This CDR3 has 16 residues. CDR1 is LGHNT and CDR2 is FRNRAP in the germline V gene. CDR3 nucleotides: TGTGCTAGTGGTTTACGTAGCGGGGGGCAGGGGAATGAGCAGTTCTTC. This translates into CASGLRSGGQGNEQFF.

The gene calls are TRBV5-6 and TRBJ2-5, with 7 bases that match TRBD2. The J segment lost 1 base and the V segment lost 3 bases, leaving 15 bases of the junction unmatched. This CDR3 is 18 amino acids long. The germline gives CDR1 SGHDT, CDR2 YYEEEE. CDR3 sequence (DNA): TGTGCCAGCAGCTCCCTTGGGGTGCGGGGGAGTTTCCAAGAGACCCAGTACTTC. Its translation: CASSSLGVRGSFQETQYF.

By sample share, this clone is medium-sized. CDR3 region: CASSLAGGPLSEQFF. CDR3 in DNA: TGTGCCAGCAGTTTAGCGGGGGGGCCTTTAAGTGAGCAGTTCTTC. V is TRBV6-1 and J is TRBJ2-1; 11 nucleotides line up with TRBD2. This CDR3 has 15 amino acids. Per the germline V gene, CDR1 is MNHNS and CDR2 is SASEGT. Losses at the gene ends were 5 bases for V and 9 bases for J; bases not matched to a gene: 9.

This clone is labeled as medium-sized. The V gene is TRBV12-3 or TRBV12-4, the J gene TRBJ1-3; D is ambiguous. CDR3 length: 13 amino acids. V shed 6 bases and J shed 4 bases, with 10 bases lying between them. This CDR3 reads CASSQASGNTIYF. The CDR3 bases are TGTGCCAGCAGCCAGGCCTCCGGAAACACCATATATTTT.

The table lists this clone with many counts. The chain links TRBV12-3 or TRBV12-4 to TRBJ2-4; D uncertain. This CDR3 spans 12 amino acids. V shed 6 bases and J shed 5 bases, with 8 bases lying between them. This CDR3 is CASRGMENIQYF. DNA of the CDR3: TGTGCCAGCAGGGGGATGGAAAACATTCAGTACTTC.

Relative to its sample, this clone is medium-sized. The rearrangement links TRBV6-1 to TRBJ2-7; D possibly corresponds to TRBD2 (7 bases). Per the germline V gene, CDR1 is MNHNS and CDR2 is SASEGT. V lost 1 base to trimming and J lost 6 bases, with 16 bases between them. This CDR3 region has 15 residues. The CDR3 region is CASSEGGGQVGEQYF. CDR3 sequence (DNA): TGTGCCAGCAGTGAAGGGGGGGGGCAGGTTGGCGAGCAGTACTTC.

This clone was detected ten times or more. The chain employs TRBV29-1 and TRBJ1-4, with D maybe TRBD1 (6 bases). The length of the CDR3 is 14 residues. The V end was cut by 1 base, the J end by 2 bases, with 8 bases between. Per germline, CDR1 SQVTM and CDR2 ANQGSEA. The CDR3 region is CSVEGGPTNEKLFF. Written as DNA, the CDR3 is TGCAGCGTTGAAGGGGGGCCCACTAATGAAAAACTGTTTTTT.

In this sample, this clone turned up many times. V and J are TRBV5-6 and TRBJ1-2; a weak D match, TRBD1 (6 bases). The CDR3 has 12 amino acids. Looked up from germline, CDR1 is SGHDT and CDR2 is YYEEEE. Deletions cut 3 bases from V and 4 bases from J, with 7 bases between. CDR3 DNA sequence: TGTGCCAGCAGCTGGACAGTCTATGGCTACACCTTC. Translated, it gives CASSWTVYGYTF.

This clone was seen many times. The J gene is TRBJ2-3, the V gene TRBV7-9; D may be TRBD1 or TRBD2 (6 bases each). Trimming left V 2 bases short and J 4 bases short, with 13 bases between. The V gene's germline CDR1 is SEHNR and CDR2 FQNEAQ (reference sequence). This CDR3 region has 15 residues. The chain's CDR3 is CASSLLGGAADTQYF. DNA of the CDR3: TGTGCCAGCAGCTTACTGGGGGGCGCGGCAGATACGCAGTATTTT.

In its sample, this clone was seen a few times. The junction differs from germline at one of its ends, possibly a read error. Other DNA sequences in the same sample also yield this CDR3. CDR3 sequence reads: CSARAHKNRTEAFF. The CDR3 DNA reads as TGTAGTGCTAGAGCCCACAAGAACAGGACTGAAGCTTTCTTT. This chain uses TRBV20-1 with TRBJ1-1; possibly TRBD1 for D (5 bases). Germline V gene lookup returns CDR1 DFQATT and CDR2 SNEGSKA (reference sequence). This CDR3 is built from 14 residues.

This clone is labeled as medium-sized. This chain joins TRBV7-2 and TRBJ1-1, with 10 nucleotides matching TRBD1. This CDR3 has 13 residues. The germline CDR1 and CDR2 sequences are SGHTA and FQGNSA. Losses at the gene ends were 5 bases for V and 8 bases for J; bases not matched to a gene: 5. The CDR3 coding sequence is TGTGCCAGCAGCGCGGACAGGGGGGACGAAGCTTTCTTT. Amino acids: CASSADRGDEAFF. Filled out from reference TRBV7-2 and TRBJ1-1, the complete variable domain reads GAGVSQSPSNKVTEKGKDVELRCDPISGHTALYWYRQSLGQGLEFLIYFQGNSAPDKSGLPSDRFSAERTGGSVSTLTIQRTQQEDSAVYLCASSADRGDEAFFGQGTRLTVV.